One sample yielded the 4 T cell receptor beta chains listed below, sequenced in a study of blood T cell repertoires in COVID-19. Sequenced by immunoSEQ multiplex PCR; TCRdb stores in-frame clones only, minus some. The sample yields some 300,000 clones, roughly 80% seen once. Material for sequencing was peripheral blood. These receptors all stem from a woman aged 50 to 65 with active or convalescent COVID-19.

The rearrangement joins TRBV11-2 to TRBJ2-7; a possible D gene is TRBD2 (5 bases). CDR3 size: 14 residues. The ends were cut back, 3 bases at V and 1 base at J, with 10 bases in the middle. CDR1 and CDR2 (germline): SGHAT, FQNNGV. DNA for the CDR3: TGTGCCAGCAGCTTTTGGACGGGATCCTACGAGCAGTACTTC. Translation gives CASSFWTGSYEQYF.

This rearrangement joins TRBV11-3 to TRBJ2-7; the D gene is possibly TRBD1 (6 bases). Germline assignment: CDR1 SGHNT and CDR2 YENEEA. V shed 1 base and J shed 7 bases, with 14 bases lying between them. There are 14 residues in the CDR3. The CDR3 region has the DNA TGTGCCAGCAGCTTAGGTTCAGGGACAAGGGAGCAGTACTTC. Its translation: CASSLGSGTREQYF.

V is TRBV7-9 and J is TRBJ1-2, with 9 positions matching TRBD1. Germline V gene data show CDR1 as SEHNR and CDR2 as FQNEAQ (reference sequence). CDR3 length: 15 amino acids. V lost 4 bases to trimming and J lost 7 bases; unmatched junction nucleotides: 10. The CDR3 sequence: CASSSPGQGLGGYTF. In DNA form, the CDR3 reads TGTGCCAGCAGCTCTCCGGGACAGGGACTTGGTGGCTACACCTTC.

This chain uses TRBV28 with TRBJ1-5; D gene uncertain. This CDR3 has 16 amino acids. V lost 7 bases, J lost 0 bases, and 16 bases lay in between. Per the germline V gene, CDR1 is MDHEN and CDR2 is SYDVKM. The CDR3: CASTIPFVNSNQPQHF. CDR3 DNA: TGTGCCAGCACTATACCTTTCGTAAATAGCAATCAGCCCCAGCATTTT.